These 20 T cell receptor beta chains were sequenced from one sample in a study of OX40 agonist ivuxolimab in advanced cancers. Sequencing used immunoSEQ multiplex PCR; TCRdb keeps in-frame clones, though not all of them. The table has 70,000 to 90,000 clones, about 92% seen once; the top ten hold 0.3% to 0.45%. Sequencing was performed on CD4+ or CD8+ T cells sorted from blood, taken in a trial of the OX40 agonist ivuxolimab. The receptors derive from an adult with an advanced solid tumor such as melanoma, head and neck, liver or kidney cancer.

The CDR3 loop is CASSPPNGLATGELFF. For the CDR3, the DNA is TGCGCCAGCAGCCCACCTAACGGACTTGCCACCGGGGAGCTGTTTTTT. This rearrangement joins TRBV5-1 to TRBJ2-2, with D maybe TRBD2 (5 bases). The germline CDR1 and CDR2 sequences are SGHRS and YFSETQ. The CDR3 has 16 amino acids. The V end was cut by 4 bases, the J end by 4 bases, with 17 bases between.

The J gene is TRBJ1-4, the V gene TRBV28, with unresolved D. The germline V gene encodes CDR1 MDHEN and CDR2 SYDVKM. This CDR3 has 14 residues. Trimming took 3 bases from V and 0 from J, leaving 5 bases between them. The CDR3 DNA reads TGTGCCAGCAGTTTTGTTGCAACTAATGAAAAACTGTTTTTT. It encodes CASSFVATNEKLFF.

This chain uses TRBV28 with TRBJ1-5; D ambiguous. The length of the CDR3 is 13 residues. Germline loops: CDR1 MDHEN, CDR2 SYDVKM. Trimming removed 10 bases from V and 7 bases from J, with 17 bases in between. DNA for the CDR3: TGTGCCACCCCGGGTTCCCCGGGGCAGCCCCAGCATTTT. It encodes CATPGSPGQPQHF.

The chain links TRBV5-1 to TRBJ2-7; no firm D call. The CDR3 loop spans 14 amino acids. Trimming removed 0 bases from V and 0 bases from J, with 7 bases in between. Germline CDR1 reads SGHRS; CDR2 reads YFSETQ. The DNA of the CDR3 is TGCGCCAGCAGCTTGGAGGCGGTCTCCTACGAGCAGTACTTC. Translated, it gives CASSLEAVSYEQYF.

This clone was seen a single time. The chain uses TRBV5-6 and TRBJ2-7, with a possible D match to TRBD1 (6 bases). In germline, CDR1 is SGHDT, CDR2 YYEEEE. Trimming shortened V by 5 bases and J by 2 bases, and 14 bases separated the two germline ends. CDR3 length: 14 residues. CDR3 sequence: CASRPAGQTYEQYF. The CDR3, as DNA: TGTGCCAGCAGGCCTGCTGGACAGACCTACGAGCAGTACTTC.

V gene TRBV5-4 combines with J gene TRBJ2-3; unclear D gene. Germline values: CDR1 SGHNT, CDR2 YYREEE (reference sequence). Trimming stripped 2 bases from V and 6 bases from J, with 7 bases between. This CDR3 spans 12 amino acids. The DNA of the CDR3 is TGTGCCAGCAGCTTCCTCGGGGATACGCAGTATTTT. Translated, it gives CASSFLGDTQYF. Supplemented by reference TRBV5-4 and TRBJ2-3, the full variable domain reads ETGVTQSPTHLIKTRGQQVTLRCSSQSGHNTVSWYQQALGQGPQFIFQYYREEENGRGNFPPRFSGLQFPNYSSELNVNALELDDSALYLCASSFLGDTQYFGPGTRLTVL.

This chain connects TRBV5-1 to TRBJ2-3, with a weak D call TRBD2 (5 bases). The ends were cut back, 2 bases at V and 6 bases at J, with 16 bases in the middle. CDR3 length equals 15 residues. Germline V lookup: CDR1 SGHRS, CDR2 YFSETQ. CDR3 in amino acids: CASSFSGVIADTQYF. Written as DNA, the CDR3 is TGCGCCAGCAGCTTTTCTGGGGTAATAGCGGATACGCAGTATTTT.

The CDR3 region has the DNA TGTGCCAGCAGCTCGACAGGGAGCGTGAGAGAGACCCAGTACTTC. Protein: CASSSTGSVRETQYF. The chain carries TRBV7-9 and TRBJ2-5; 7 bases agree with TRBD1. The CDR3 runs 15 residues. The V segment lost 4 bases and the J segment 4 bases; nucleotides outside the gene matches: 9. The germline gives CDR1 SEHNR, CDR2 FQNEAQ (reference sequence). Based on the CDR3 plus reference TRBV7-9 and TRBJ2-5, the full variable domain is DTGVSQNPRHKITKRGQNVTFRCDPISEHNRLYWYRQTLGQGPEFLTYFQNEAQLEKSRLLSDRFSAERPKGSFSTLEIQRTEQGDSAMYLCASSSTGSVRETQYFGPGTRLLVL.

This chain joins TRBV5-1 and TRBJ2-5; D perhaps matches TRBD2 (6 bases). The CDR3 totals 13 residues. Germline CDR1 and CDR2: SGHRS and YFSETQ. The germline V and J ends were trimmed by 4 bases and 2 bases, with 9 bases remaining between them. Here the CDR3 DNA reads TGCGCCAGCAGCCGGGACTCACAAGAGACCCAGTACTTC. Amino acid sequence: CASSRDSQETQYF.

The genes are TRBV2 and TRBJ2-7; perhaps D is TRBD1 or TRBD2 (5 bases each). Trimming took off 8 bases at V and 0 bases at J, with 17 bases between the two ends. The germline CDR1 and CDR2 sequences are SNHLY and FYNNEI. The CDR3 loop spans 15 amino acids. The CDR3 spells CASDRGRNPSYEQYF. The CDR3 DNA reads as TGTGCCAGCGACCGGGGACGGAACCCCTCCTACGAGCAGTACTTC. Combining the CDR3 with reference TRBV2 and TRBJ2-7 gives the whole variable domain EPEVTQTPSHQVTQMGQEVILRCVPISNHLYFYWYRQILGQKVEFLVSFYNNEISEKSEIFDDQFSVERPDGSNFTLKIRSTKLEDSAMYFCASDRGRNPSYEQYFGPGTRLTVT.

The rearrangement joins TRBV15 to TRBJ2-7; tentatively, D is TRBD1 or TRBD2 (5 bases each). Trimming shortened V by 6 bases and J by 0 bases, and 15 bases separated the two germline ends. The CDR3 has 15 amino acids. CDR1 and CDR2 (germline): LNHNV, YYDKDF (reference sequence). DNA of the CDR3: TGTGCCACCAGGGACCGTGGGACCAGCTCCTACGAGCAGTACTTC. Protein product: CATRDRGTSSYEQYF.

V is TRBV18 and J is TRBJ2-1, with a possible D match to TRBD2 (6 bases). Germline CDR1 KGHSH, CDR2 LQKENI. With 2 bases removed from V and 8 bases from J, the gap between germline ends came to 19 bases. The CDR3 runs 16 residues. This CDR3 reads CASSPMEGVVGDEQFF. The CDR3 region has the DNA TGTGCCAGCTCACCAATGGAGGGAGTTGTGGGGGATGAGCAGTTCTTC.

This rearrangement joins TRBV5-1 to TRBJ1-3, with TRBD1 matching over 7 bases. The J segment lost 7 bases and the V segment lost 4 bases, leaving 11 bases of the junction unmatched. The V gene's germline CDR1 is SGHRS and CDR2 YFSETQ. CDR3 length equals 15 residues. CDR3 amino acids: CASSQTTGAQNTIYF. CDR3 bases: TGCGCCAGCAGCCAAACAACAGGGGCACAGAACACCATATATTTT. Full variable domain (outside the CDR3, taken from reference TRBV5-1 and TRBJ1-3): KAGVTQTPRYLIKTRGQQVTLSCSPISGHRSVSWYQQTPGQGLQFLFEYFSETQRNKGNFPGRFSGRQFSNSRSEMNVSTLELGDSALYLCASSQTTGAQNTIYFGEGSWLTVV.

The chain has TRBV27 and TRBJ2-7; 10 bases match TRBD1. The V segment lost 4 bases and the J segment 2 bases; nucleotides outside the gene matches: 5. Looked up from germline, CDR1 is MNHEY and CDR2 is SMNVEV (reference sequence). CDR3 size: 15 residues. The CDR3 protein is CASSSPGTGAYEQYF. The CDR3 nucleotides read TGTGCCAGCAGTTCCCCCGGGACAGGGGCCTACGAGCAGTACTTC.

The chain combines TRBV11-3 with TRBJ2-1; maybe TRBD2 (7 bases). The CDR3 contains 15 residues. CDR1 is SGHNT and CDR2 is YENEEA in the germline V gene. Trimming stripped 4 bases from V and 2 bases from J, with 12 bases between. CDR3 nucleotide sequence: TGTGCCAGCAGCTCAGGGGAGGGCCCCTACAATGAGCAGTTCTTC. Encoded protein: CASSSGEGPYNEQFF.

The chain has TRBV30 and TRBJ2-7; D perhaps matches TRBD2 (6 bases). CDR1 and CDR2 from the germline V gene are GTSNPN and SVGIG (reference sequence). The CDR3 extends over 14 amino acids. The ends were cut back, 3 bases at V and 5 bases at J, with 17 bases in the middle. CDR3: CAWSGGPIFHEQYF. The CDR3 nucleotides are TGTGCCTGGAGCGGGGGACCAATTTTCCACGAGCAGTACTTC.

The chain is built from TRBV5-1 and TRBJ2-1; a possible D gene is TRBD1 (6 bases). The CDR3 is made up of 14 amino acids. Germline V gene data show CDR1 as SGHRS and CDR2 as YFSETQ. V lost 4 bases and J 8 bases, leaving 16 bases between the germline ends. The CDR3 DNA sequence: TGCGCCAGCAGCACGGCAGGGGCTAGGTATGAGCAGTTCTTC. It translates to CASSTAGARYEQFF.

CDR3 amino acids: CASSFPGPTGELFF. The CDR3 region has the DNA TGTGCCAGCAGTTTTCCAGGGCCCACCGGGGAGCTGTTTTTT. V is TRBV27 and J is TRBJ2-2, with D perhaps matching TRBD1 (5 bases). This CDR3 has 14 amino acids. Germline V gene lookup returns CDR1 MNHEY and CDR2 SMNVEV (reference sequence). V lost 3 bases to trimming and J lost 4 bases, with 9 bases between them.

This chain uses TRBV2 with TRBJ2-7; 7 positions match TRBD1. Germline V gives CDR1 SNHLY, CDR2 FYNNEI. V lost 10 bases to trimming and J lost 6 bases; unmatched junction nucleotides: 18. This CDR3 has 15 amino acids. For the CDR3, the DNA is TGTGCCACCACACTATCTCAGGGGGTCGTAAGCGAGCAGTACTTC. Translated: CATTLSQGVVSEQYF.

The J gene is TRBJ2-3, the V gene TRBV18; possibly TRBD1 or TRBD2 for D (7 bases each). The CDR3 is 17 residues long. Germline V gives CDR1 KGHSH, CDR2 LQKENI. Trimming stripped 0 bases from V and 4 bases from J, with 17 bases between. Here the CDR3 DNA reads TGTGCCAGCTCACCACCGGGGGTGACAGGGAGGGCAGATACGCAGTATTTT. Translating gives CASSPPGVTGRADTQYF.